A single sample gave rise to the 4 T cell receptor beta chains below, sequenced in a study of blood T cell repertoires in COVID-19. Only in-frame clones appear in the TCRdb table, and some are missing; sequencing was by immunoSEQ multiplex PCR. The repertoire holds around 260,000 clones, with roughly four fifths as singletons. The specimen was PBMCs or T cells enriched from blood (not recorded which). Receptors originate from a man between 25 and 39 years old with acute COVID-19.

This chain uses TRBV28 with TRBJ1-4; D uncertain. Germline V gene data show CDR1 as MDHEN and CDR2 as SYDVKM. The V end was cut by 7 bases, the J end by 6 bases, with 9 bases between. The CDR3 loop spans 12 amino acids. In nucleotides, the CDR3 is TGTGCCAGCACGACATCGCATGAAAAACTGTTTTTT. Translating it yields CASTTSHEKLFF.

The genes are TRBV5-1 and TRBJ1-1, with 7 nucleotides matching TRBD1. The CDR3 contains 11 residues. Germline V gene lookup returns CDR1 SGHRS and CDR2 YFSETQ. V shed 4 bases, J shed 8 bases, and the junction held 2 bases outside the gene matches. The CDR3: CASSKGQEAFF. CDR3 coding DNA: TGCGCCAGCAGCAAGGGACAGGAAGCTTTCTTT.

This clone was seen only once. V is TRBV5-1 and J is TRBJ2-1, with D tentatively TRBD1 (7 bases). Trimming removed 0 bases at V and 6 bases at J, with 13 bases between. Per germline, CDR1 SGHRS and CDR2 YFSETQ. This CDR3 contains 15 residues. The CDR3 DNA reads TGCGCCAGCAGCTTGGGGGCAGGGGGGAGCAATGAGCAGTTCTTC. Protein product: CASSLGAGGSNEQFF.

Turning to this clone: Other DNA variants within this sample encode the same CDR3. The chain employs TRBV18 and TRBJ1-1, with D possibly being TRBD1 (5 bases). The V and J ends lost 6 bases and 1 base respectively, with 9 bases between them. Germline-derived CDR1 and CDR2 are KGHSH and LQKENI. The CDR3 is made up of 13 amino acids. The CDR3 is CASSAGQNTEAFF. CDR3 nucleotide sequence: TGTGCCAGCTCCGCTGGACAGAACACTGAAGCTTTCTTT.